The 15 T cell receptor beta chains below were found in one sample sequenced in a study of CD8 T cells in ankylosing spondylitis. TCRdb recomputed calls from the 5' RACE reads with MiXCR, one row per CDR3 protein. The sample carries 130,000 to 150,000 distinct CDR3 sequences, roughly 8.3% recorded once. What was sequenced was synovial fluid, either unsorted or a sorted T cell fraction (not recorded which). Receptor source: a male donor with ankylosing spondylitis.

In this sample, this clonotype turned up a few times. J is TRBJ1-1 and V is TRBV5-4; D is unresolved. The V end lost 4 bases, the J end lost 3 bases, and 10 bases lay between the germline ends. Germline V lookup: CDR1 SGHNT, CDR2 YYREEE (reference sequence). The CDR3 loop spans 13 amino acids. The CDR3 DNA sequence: TGTGCCAGCAGCGCCACACCCGACACTGAAGCTTTCTTT. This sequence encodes CASSATPDTEAFF.

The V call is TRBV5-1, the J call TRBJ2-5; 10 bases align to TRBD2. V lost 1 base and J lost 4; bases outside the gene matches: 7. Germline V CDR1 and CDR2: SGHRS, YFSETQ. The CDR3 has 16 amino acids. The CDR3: CASSLLGTSEVETQYF. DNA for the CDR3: TGCGCCAGCAGCTTGTTGGGGACTAGCGAAGTAGAGACCCAGTACTTC. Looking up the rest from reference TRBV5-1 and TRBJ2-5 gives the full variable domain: KAGVTQTPRYLIKTRGQQVTLSCSPISGHRSVSWYQQTPGQGLQFLFEYFSETQRNKGNFPGRFSGRQFSNSRSEMNVSTLELGDSALYLCASSLLGTSEVETQYFGPGTRLLVL.

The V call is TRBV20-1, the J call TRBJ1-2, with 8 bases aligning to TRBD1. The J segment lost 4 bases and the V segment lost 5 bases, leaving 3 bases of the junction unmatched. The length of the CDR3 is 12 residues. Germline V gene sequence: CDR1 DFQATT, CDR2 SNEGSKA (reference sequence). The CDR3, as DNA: TGCAGTGCTCCCGGACAGGGCTATGGCTACACCTTC. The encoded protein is CSAPGQGYGYTF.

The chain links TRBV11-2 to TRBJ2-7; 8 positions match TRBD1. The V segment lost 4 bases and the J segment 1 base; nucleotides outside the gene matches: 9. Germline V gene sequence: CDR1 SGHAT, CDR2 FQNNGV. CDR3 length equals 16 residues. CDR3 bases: TGTGCCAGCAGCTCCCAGGGGGCGCGGTGGTCCTACGAGCAGTACTTC. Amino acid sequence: CASSSQGARWSYEQYF.

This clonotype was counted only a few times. The CDR3 loop reads CASSDPRETQYF. The CDR3 bases are TGTGCCAGCAGCGACCCCCGGGAGACCCAGTACTTC. The V gene is TRBV9, the J gene TRBJ2-5; the D is unclear. V was trimmed by 3 bases and J by 5 bases, leaving 8 bases between them. Per the germline V gene, CDR1 is SGDLS and CDR2 is YYNGEE. This CDR3 has 12 amino acids.

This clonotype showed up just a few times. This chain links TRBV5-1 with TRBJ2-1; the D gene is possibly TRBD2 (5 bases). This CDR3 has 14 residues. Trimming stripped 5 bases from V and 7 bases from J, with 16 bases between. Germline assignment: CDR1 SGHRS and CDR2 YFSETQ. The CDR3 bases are TGCGCCAGCAGTTGGGAACAGCGGTGGAATGAGCAGTTCTTC. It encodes CASSWEQRWNEQFF.

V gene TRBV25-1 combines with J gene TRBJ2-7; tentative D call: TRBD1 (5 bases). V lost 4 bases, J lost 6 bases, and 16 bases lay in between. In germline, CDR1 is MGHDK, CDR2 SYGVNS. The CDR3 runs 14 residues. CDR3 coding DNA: TGTGCCAGCAGTGTTTTACAGGACGGCTCCGAGCAGTACTTC. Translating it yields CASSVLQDGSEQYF.

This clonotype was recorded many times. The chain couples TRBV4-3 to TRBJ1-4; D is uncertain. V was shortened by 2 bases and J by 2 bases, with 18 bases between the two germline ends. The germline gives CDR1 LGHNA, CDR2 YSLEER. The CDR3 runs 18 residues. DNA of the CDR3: TGCGCCAGCAGCCAATTTCTCGGCCCTTTAGGGACTAATGAAAAACTGTTTTTT. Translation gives CASSQFLGPLGTNEKLFF.

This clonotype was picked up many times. CDR3 sequence: CASGRPSTDTQYF. CDR3 bases: TGTGCCAGCGGGAGACCTAGCACAGATACGCAGTATTTT. The chain couples TRBV28 to TRBJ2-3, with a tentative D call TRBD2 (5 bases). Germline assignment: CDR1 MDHEN and CDR2 SYDVKM. This CDR3 spans 13 amino acids. V was clipped by 8 bases and J by 0 bases, with 9 bases between them.

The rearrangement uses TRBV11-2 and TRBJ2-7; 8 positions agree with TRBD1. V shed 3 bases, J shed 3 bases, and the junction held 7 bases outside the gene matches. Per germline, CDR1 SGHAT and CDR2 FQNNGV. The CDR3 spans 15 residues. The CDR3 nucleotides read TGTGCCAGCAGCTTCCAAACGGACAGGGACTACGAGCAGTACTTC. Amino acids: CASSFQTDRDYEQYF.

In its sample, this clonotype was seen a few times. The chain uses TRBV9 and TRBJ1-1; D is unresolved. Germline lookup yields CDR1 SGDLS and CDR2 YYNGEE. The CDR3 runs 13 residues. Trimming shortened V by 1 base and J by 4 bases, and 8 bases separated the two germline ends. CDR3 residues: CASSVIGSTEAFF. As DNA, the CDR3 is TGTGCCAGCAGCGTAATTGGGAGCACTGAAGCTTTCTTT.

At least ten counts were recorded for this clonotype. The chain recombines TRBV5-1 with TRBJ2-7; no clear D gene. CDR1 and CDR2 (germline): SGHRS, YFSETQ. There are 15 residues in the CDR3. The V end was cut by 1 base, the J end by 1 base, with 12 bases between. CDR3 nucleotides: TGCGCCAGCAGCTTGCTCGGGTCGGAGTCCTACGAGCAGTACTTC. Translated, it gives CASSLLGSESYEQYF.

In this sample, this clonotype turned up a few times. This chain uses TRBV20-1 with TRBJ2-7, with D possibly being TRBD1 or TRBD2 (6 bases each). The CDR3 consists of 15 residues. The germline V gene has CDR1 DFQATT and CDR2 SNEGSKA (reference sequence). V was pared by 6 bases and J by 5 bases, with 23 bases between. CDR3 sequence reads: CSASTNRGRGHEQYF. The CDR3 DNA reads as TGCAGTGCCTCGACCAACCGGGGCCGGGGGCACGAGCAGTACTTC.

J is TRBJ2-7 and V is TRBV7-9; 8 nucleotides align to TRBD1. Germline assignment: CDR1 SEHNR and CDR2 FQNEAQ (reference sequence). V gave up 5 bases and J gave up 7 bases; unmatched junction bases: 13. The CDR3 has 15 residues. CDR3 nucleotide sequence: TGTGCCAGCAGCCTAATAGGACAGGGTCATGTTGAGCAGTACTTC. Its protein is CASSLIGQGHVEQYF. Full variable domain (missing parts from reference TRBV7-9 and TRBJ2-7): DTGVSQNPRHKITKRGQNVTFRCDPISEHNRLYWYRQTLGQGPEFLTYFQNEAQLEKSRLLSDRFSAERPKGSFSTLEIQRTEQGDSAMYLCASSLIGQGHVEQYFGPGTRLTVT.

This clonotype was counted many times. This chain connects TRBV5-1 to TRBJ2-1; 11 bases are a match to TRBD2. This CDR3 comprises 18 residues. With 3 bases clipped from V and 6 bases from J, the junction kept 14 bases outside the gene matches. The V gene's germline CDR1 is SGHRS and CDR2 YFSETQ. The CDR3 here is CASSSGTSGKPIVNEQFF. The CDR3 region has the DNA TGCGCCAGCAGCTCCGGGACTAGCGGAAAACCCATTGTCAATGAGCAGTTCTTC.